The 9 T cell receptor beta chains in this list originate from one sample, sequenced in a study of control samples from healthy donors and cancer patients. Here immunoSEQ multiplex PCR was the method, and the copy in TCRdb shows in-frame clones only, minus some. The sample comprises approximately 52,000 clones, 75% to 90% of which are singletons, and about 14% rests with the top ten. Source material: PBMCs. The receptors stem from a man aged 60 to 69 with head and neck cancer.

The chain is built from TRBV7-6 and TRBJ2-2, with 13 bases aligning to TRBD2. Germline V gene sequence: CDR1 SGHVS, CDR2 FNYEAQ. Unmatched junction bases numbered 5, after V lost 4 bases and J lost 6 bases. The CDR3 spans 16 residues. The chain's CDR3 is CASSSRLAGGPGELFF. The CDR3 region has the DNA TGTGCCAGCAGCTCCAGACTAGCGGGAGGCCCCGGGGAGCTGTTTTTT. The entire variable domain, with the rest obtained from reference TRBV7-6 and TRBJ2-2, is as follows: GAGVSQSPRYKVTKRGQDVALRCDPISGHVSLYWYRQALGQGPEFLTYFNYEAQQDKSGLPNDRFSAERPEGSISTLTIQRTEQRDSAMYRCASSSRLAGGPGELFFGEGSRLTVL.

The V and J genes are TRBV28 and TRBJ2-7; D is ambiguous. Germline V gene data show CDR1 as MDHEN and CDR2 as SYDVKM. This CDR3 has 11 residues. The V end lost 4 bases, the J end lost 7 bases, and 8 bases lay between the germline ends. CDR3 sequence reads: CASSSAREQYF. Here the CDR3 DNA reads TGTGCCAGCAGTTCCGCCCGTGAGCAGTACTTC.

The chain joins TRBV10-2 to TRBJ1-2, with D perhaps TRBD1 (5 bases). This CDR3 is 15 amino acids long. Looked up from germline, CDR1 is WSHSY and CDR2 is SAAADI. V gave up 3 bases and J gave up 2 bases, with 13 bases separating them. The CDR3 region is CASSDLGRDNYGYTF. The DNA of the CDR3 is TGCGCCAGCAGTGATCTGGGGAGGGACAACTATGGCTACACCTTC.

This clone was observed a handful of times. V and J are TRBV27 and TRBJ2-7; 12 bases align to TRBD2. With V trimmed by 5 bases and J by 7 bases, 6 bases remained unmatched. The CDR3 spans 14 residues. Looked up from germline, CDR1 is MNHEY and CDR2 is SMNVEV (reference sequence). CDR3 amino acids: CASSDRTSGAEQYF. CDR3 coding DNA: TGTGCCAGCAGTGATCGGACTAGCGGGGCTGAGCAGTACTTC.

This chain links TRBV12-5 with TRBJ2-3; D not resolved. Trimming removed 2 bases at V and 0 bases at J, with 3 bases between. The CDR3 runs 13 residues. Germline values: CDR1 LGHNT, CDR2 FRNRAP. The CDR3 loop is CASGLSSTDTQYF. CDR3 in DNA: TGTGCTAGTGGTTTGTCTAGCACAGATACGCAGTATTTT.

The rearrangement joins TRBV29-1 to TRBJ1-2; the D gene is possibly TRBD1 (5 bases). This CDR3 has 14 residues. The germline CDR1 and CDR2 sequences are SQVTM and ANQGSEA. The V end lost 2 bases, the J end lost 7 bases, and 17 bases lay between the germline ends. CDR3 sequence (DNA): TGCAGCGTTGAAATTGGGGCAACAGTTCCTGGCTACACCTTC. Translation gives CSVEIGATVPGYTF.

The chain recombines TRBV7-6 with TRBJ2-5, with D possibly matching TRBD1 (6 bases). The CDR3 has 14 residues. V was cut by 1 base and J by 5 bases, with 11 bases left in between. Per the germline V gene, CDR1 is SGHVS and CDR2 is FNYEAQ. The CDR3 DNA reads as TGTGCCAGCAGCTTAGGTTCAAGGGGGGAGACCCAGTACTTC. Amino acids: CASSLGSRGETQYF.

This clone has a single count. The CDR3 DNA sequence: TGTGCCACCAGCAAAAGAGGACAGCCGACCAGCTCTGGGGCCAACGTCCTGACTTTC. Its translation is CATSKRGQPTSSGANVLTF. V is TRBV15 and J is TRBJ2-6, with a tentative D call TRBD1 (6 bases). Between the trimmed V and J ends, which lost 4 bases and 0 bases, there was a span of 19 bases. The germline gives CDR1 LNHNV, CDR2 YYDKDF (reference sequence). This CDR3 has 19 amino acids.

The CDR3 spells CASLQWGQPNSPLHF. The CDR3 nucleotides are TGTGCCAGCCTCCAGTGGGGACAGCCTAATTCACCCCTCCACTTT. The chain joins TRBV6-6 to TRBJ1-6; 7 bases agree with TRBD1. Germline CDR1 and CDR2: MNHNY and SVGAGI (reference sequence). The CDR3 is 15 residues long. V shed 8 bases, J shed 6 bases, and the junction held 10 bases outside the gene matches.